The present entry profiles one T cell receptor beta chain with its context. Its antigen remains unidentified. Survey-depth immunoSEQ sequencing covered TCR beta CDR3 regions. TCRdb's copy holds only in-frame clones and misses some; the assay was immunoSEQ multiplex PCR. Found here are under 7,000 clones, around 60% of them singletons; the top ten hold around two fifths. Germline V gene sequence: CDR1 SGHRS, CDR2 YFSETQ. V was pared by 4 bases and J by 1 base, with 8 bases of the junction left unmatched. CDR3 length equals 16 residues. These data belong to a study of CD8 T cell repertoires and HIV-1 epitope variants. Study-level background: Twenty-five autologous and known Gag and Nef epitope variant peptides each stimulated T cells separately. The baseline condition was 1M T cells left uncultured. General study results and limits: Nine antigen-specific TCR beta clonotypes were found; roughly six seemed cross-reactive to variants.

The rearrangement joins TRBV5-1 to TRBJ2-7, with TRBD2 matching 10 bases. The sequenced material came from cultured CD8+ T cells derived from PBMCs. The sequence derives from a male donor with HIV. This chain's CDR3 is CASSPEASGGSYEQYF. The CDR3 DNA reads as TGCGCCAGCAGCCCGGAGGCTAGCGGGGGATCCTACGAGCAGTACTTC.